Listed below are T cell receptor beta chains from one sample, sequenced in a study of CD8+ T cells in alopecia areata. Assay: immunoSEQ multiplex PCR; the TCRdb copy retains only in-frame clones and omits some. The top ten hold roughly 2.6% of the sample, which has roughly 210,000 clones, around two fifths seen once. The source was CD4+ T cells sorted from blood, collected between weeks 36 and 40, from a patient treated with tofacitinib. The source of these receptors is a human donor with alopecia areata. Both conserved end residues are part of each CDR3. The D gene is left open where the match is weak. Clone size, where shown, is once, few, many, or a class for clones that have expanded.

DNA,CDR3,size,V,J,D
TGTGCCAGCAGCTTTAGCGGGGGTGGGGAGACCCAGTACTTC,CASSFSGGGETQYF,.,TRBV7-2,TRBJ2-5,TRBD2
TGCACTGTTGGGACAGGCCCCTACGAGCAGTACTTC,CTVGTGPYEQYF,.,TRBV29-1,TRBJ2-7,TRBD1
TGTGCCAGCAGTGGGAATGAGGAAGTGCAGTTCTTC,CASSGNEEVQFF,.,TRBV2,TRBJ2-1,.
TGTGCCAGCAGTTTTACAGTGAGAGGCAATCAGCCCCAGCATTTT,CASSFTVRGNQPQHF,.,TRBV28,TRBJ1-5,.
TGCAGCGCCGGGGGACTAGCGGGGAGTGCATGGGAGACCCAGTACTTC,CSAGGLAGSAWETQYF,.,TRBV29-1,TRBJ2-5,TRBD2
TGTGCCAGCAGCGTTTCTGGGGATACGCAGTATTTT,CASSVSGDTQYF,once,TRBV9,TRBJ2-3,.
TGTGCCAGCAGCTTAGGGAACCCCGGGGATACGCAGTATTTT,CASSLGNPGDTQYF,.,TRBV7-2,TRBJ2-3,.
TGCAGCGTTGAAGGGACAGCTGTCGGTGTTAACTATGGCTACACCTTC,CSVEGTAVGVNYGYTF,.,TRBV29-1,TRBJ1-2,.
TGCGCCAGCAGCCAAGATTTCACCGGGACAGGCGGGTACGAGCAGTACTTC,CASSQDFTGTGGYEQYF,few,TRBV4-1,TRBJ2-7,TRBD1
TGCGCCAGCACCCAGCCGGGACAGATCAATGAGCAGTTCTTC,CASTQPGQINEQFF,.,TRBV5-1,TRBJ2-1,TRBD1
TGCGCCAGCAAGGATCCGGGCCCCCAACGAAACATTCAGTACTTC,CASKDPGPQRNIQYF,.,TRBV5-1,TRBJ2-4,.
TGCAGTGCTGCAATGAACACTGAAGCTTTCTTT,CSAAMNTEAFF,many,TRBV20-1,TRBJ1-1,.
TGCAGCGTTTCAAAGTGGGGGGGGACCCAAAGGGATGAGCAGTTCTTC,CSVSKWGGTQRDEQFF,.,TRBV29-1,TRBJ2-1,TRBD2
TGTGCCAGCAGCCCGGGACAAAGCTCTGGAAACACCATATATTTT,CASSPGQSSGNTIYF,.,TRBV7-2,TRBJ1-3,.
TGCAGCGTTTCCGGGAGGCCTAACACAGATACGCAGTATTTT,CSVSGRPNTDTQYF,few,TRBV29-1,TRBJ2-3,TRBD2
TGTGCCAGCCGGCCCTCTGGGGCCAACGTCCTGACTTTC,CASRPSGANVLTF,.,TRBV2,TRBJ2-6,.
TGTGCCAGCAGCTTAATGATGTCTGGGGCCAACGTCCTGACTTTC,CASSLMMSGANVLTF,medium-sized,TRBV7-3,TRBJ2-6,.
TGTGCCAGCAGCTCCGGGCTGCCCAACGAGCAGTACTTC,CASSSGLPNEQYF,.,TRBV5-6,TRBJ2-7,.
TGTGCCAGCAGGGCGGCACAGGGGGGGGAGACCCAGTACTTC,CASRAAQGGETQYF,few,TRBV2,TRBJ2-5,.
TGTGCCACAACAGATTACACCGGGGAGCTGTTTTTT,CATTDYTGELFF,.,TRBV19,TRBJ2-2,.
TGTGCCAGCAGCTTACGGGAGGCCCGCTCCTACAATGAGCAGTTCTTC,CASSLREARSYNEQFF,many,TRBV7-2,TRBJ2-1,TRBD2
TGCGCCAGCAGCCAAGAAGGGACTGGCACCTACGAGCAGTACTTC,CASSQEGTGTYEQYF,.,TRBV4-3,TRBJ2-7,.
TGTGCCAGCGGCAGTCGCTTCACAGATACGCAGTATTTT,CASGSRFTDTQYF,few,TRBV7-3,TRBJ2-3,.
TGTGCCTGGGCTGCCGGGACAGGGACAGATACGCAGTATTTT,CAWAAGTGTDTQYF,.,TRBV30,TRBJ2-3,TRBD1